This T cell receptor beta chain was profiled in a study of identical twins. About this clonotype: Its matching antigen is unknown.

V lost 1 base to trimming and J lost 7 bases; unmatched junction nucleotides: 7. Per germline, CDR1 SGHRS and CDR2 YFSETQ. There are 14 residues in the CDR3. Template switching supplied a universal primer site; unique molecular identifiers were carried on the cDNA. TCRdb reanalysed the 5' RACE reads using MiXCR and keeps one entry per CDR3 protein. The table records 450,000 to 500,000 distinct CDR3 sequences, roughly 13% of them present only once. Study conclusions and caveats: Cross-sectional statistical analysis, not tracking of the same donors, underpinned the conclusions. Monozygotic twins shared more out-of-frame TCR alpha than recombination models predicted. Clonotypes of the beta chain that were abundant in cord blood carried fewer insertions (memory repertoires showed none).

These same records also appear under a second study, on yellow fever vaccine responses in identical twins.

Sequencing was carried out using CD4+ T cells sorted from blood. This clonotype was sampled from a woman aged 18-29 years in good health. V is TRBV5-1 and J is TRBJ2-7, with 8 bases aligning to TRBD2. The CDR3 reads CASSLSGSLWEQYF. Written as DNA, the CDR3 is TGCGCCAGCAGCTTGAGCGGGAGTCTTTGGGAGCAGTACTTC.